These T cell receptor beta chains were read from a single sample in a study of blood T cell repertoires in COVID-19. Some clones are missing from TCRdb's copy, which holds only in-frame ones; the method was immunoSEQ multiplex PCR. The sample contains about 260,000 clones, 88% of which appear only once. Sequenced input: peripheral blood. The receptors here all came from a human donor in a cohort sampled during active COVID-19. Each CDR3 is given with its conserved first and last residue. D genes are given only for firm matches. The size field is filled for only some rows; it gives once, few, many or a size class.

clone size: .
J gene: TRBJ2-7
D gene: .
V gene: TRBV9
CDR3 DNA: TGTGCCAGCAGCCCAAGCCCCGAGGCCTCCTACGAGCAGTACTTC
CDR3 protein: CASSPSPEASYEQYF

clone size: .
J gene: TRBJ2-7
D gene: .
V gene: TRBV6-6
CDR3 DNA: TGTGCCAGCAGGCAGGGCTACGAGCAGTACTTC
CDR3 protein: CASRQGYEQYF

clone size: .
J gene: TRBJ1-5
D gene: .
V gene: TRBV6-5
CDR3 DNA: TGTGCCAGCAGTCCTCAGGGAATTAATCAGCCCCAGCATTTT
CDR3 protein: CASSPQGINQPQHF

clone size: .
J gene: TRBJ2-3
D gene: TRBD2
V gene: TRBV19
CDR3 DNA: TGTGCCAGTAGTATAGCCGGACCGGGACTACGTACGCAGTATTTT
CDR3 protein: CASSIAGPGLRTQYF

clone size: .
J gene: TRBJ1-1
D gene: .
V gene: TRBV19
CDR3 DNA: TGTGCCAGTAGTATTACCACAGTGAACACTGAAGCTTTCTTT
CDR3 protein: CASSITTVNTEAFF

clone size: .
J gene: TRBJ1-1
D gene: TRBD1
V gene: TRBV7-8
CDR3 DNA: TGTGCCAGCAGCTTAGAGACAGGGGTAACTGAAGCTTTCTTT
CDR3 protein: CASSLETGVTEAFF

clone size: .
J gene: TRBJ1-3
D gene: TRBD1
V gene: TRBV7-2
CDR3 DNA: TGTGCCAGCAGCCTCAAAATTCTAGGACAGGCCTCTGGAAACACCATATATTTT
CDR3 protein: CASSLKILGQASGNTIYF

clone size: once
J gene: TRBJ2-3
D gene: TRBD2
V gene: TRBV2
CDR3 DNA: TGTGCCAGCAGCATGCGGGGGTGGGGTGAAGATACGCAGTATTTT
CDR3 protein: CASSMRGWGEDTQYF

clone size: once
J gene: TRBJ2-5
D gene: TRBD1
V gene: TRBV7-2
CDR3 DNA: TGTGCCAGCAGACGTCTTGGGACAGGGTTTGCGGAGACCCAGTACTTC
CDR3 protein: CASRRLGTGFAETQYF

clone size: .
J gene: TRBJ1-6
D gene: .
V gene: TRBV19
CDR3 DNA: TGTGCCAGTAGTATACAGGGATTAGTGCAGTCACCCCTCCACTTT
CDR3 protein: CASSIQGLVQSPLHF

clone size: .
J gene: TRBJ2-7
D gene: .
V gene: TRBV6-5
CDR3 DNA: TGTGCCAGCAGTTACTCGGGCGGACGAGGGGAGCAGTACTTC
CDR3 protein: CASSYSGGRGEQYF

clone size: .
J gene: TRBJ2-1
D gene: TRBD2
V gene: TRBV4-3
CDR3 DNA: TGCGCCAGCAGCCTCAATAGCGGGAGTTGGAATGAGCAGTTCTTC
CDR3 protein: CASSLNSGSWNEQFF

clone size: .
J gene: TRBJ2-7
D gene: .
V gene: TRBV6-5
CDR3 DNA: TGTGCCAGCAGTTACGGGGCCTCCTACGAGCAGTACTTC
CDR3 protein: CASSYGASYEQYF

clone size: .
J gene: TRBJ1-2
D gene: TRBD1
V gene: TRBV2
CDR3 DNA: TGTGCCAGCAGTCTGGTAGACAGGGCCGTTAACTATGGCTACACCTTC
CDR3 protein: CASSLVDRAVNYGYTF

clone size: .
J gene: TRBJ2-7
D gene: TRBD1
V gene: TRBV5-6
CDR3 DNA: TGTGCCAGCTCACATACAGGGGTATATTCCTACGAGCAGTACTTC
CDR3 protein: CASSHTGVYSYEQYF

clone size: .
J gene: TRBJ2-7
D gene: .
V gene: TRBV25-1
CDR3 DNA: TGTGCCAGCAGTTTGGGGGCAGGCGTTTTCCCCTACGAGCAGTACTTC
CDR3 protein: CASSLGAGVFPYEQYF

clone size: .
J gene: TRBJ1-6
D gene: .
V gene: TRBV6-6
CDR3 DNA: TGTGCCAGCAGTTACATCCCGGCGGCGAATTCACCCCTCCACTTT
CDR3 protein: CASSYIPAANSPLHF

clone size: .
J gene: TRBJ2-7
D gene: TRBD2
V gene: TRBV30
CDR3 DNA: TGTGCCTGGATTCCAGCGGGGGGGCTGTACGAGCAGTACTTC
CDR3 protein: CAWIPAGGLYEQYF

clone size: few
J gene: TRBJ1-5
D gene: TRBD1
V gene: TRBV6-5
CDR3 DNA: TGTGCCAGCAGAGACGACAGGGCTGGAGGACAGCCCCAGCATTTT
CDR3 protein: CASRDDRAGGQPQHF

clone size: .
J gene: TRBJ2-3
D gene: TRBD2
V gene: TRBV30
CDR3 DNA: TGTGCCTGGGCCCTTTCGGGGGGAACAGATACGCAGTATTTT
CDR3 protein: CAWALSGGTDTQYF

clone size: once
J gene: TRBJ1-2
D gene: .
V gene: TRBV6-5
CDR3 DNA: TGTGCCAGCAGCACAACAGGCCCCTATGGCTACACCTTC
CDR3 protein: CASSTTGPYGYTF

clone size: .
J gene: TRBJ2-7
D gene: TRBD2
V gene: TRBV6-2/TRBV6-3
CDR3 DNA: TGTGCCAGCAGTGACGGGGGCGGTTTAGCGGGGAGAGACGAGCAGTACTTC
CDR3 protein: CASSDGGGLAGRDEQYF

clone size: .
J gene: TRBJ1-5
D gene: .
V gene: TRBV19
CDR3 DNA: TGTGCCAGTAGTATTGGACAGCTAGGGCAGCCCCAGCATTTT
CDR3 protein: CASSIGQLGQPQHF

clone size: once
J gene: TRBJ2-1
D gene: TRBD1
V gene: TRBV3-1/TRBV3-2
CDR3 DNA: TGTGCCAGCAGCCCCTTTCACGGGACAGGGGGAAGTAATGAGCAGTTCTTC
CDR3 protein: CASSPFHGTGGSNEQFF

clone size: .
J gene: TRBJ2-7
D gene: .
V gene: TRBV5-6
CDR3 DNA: TGTGCCAGCAGCGTAGAGAGGGCCCCGGGCTACGAGCAGTACTTC
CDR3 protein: CASSVERAPGYEQYF

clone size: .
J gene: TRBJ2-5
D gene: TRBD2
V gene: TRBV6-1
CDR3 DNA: TGTGCCAGCAGTGTGACTAGCGTGACCCTACCAGAGACCCAGTACTTC
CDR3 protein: CASSVTSVTLPETQYF

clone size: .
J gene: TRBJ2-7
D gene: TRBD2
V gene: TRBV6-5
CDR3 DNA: TGTGCCAGCAGTTGGGAGAGCGGGAGGTTCAACGAGCAGTACTTC
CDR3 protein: CASSWESGRFNEQYF

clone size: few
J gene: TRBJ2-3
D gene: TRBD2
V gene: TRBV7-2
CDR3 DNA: TGTGCCAGCAGCCCAGGACTAGCGGGAGGGCTAAGAACAGATACGCAGTATTTT
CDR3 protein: CASSPGLAGGLRTDTQYF

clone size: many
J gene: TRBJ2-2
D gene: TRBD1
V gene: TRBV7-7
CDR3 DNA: TGTGCTAGCAGCCCCGGGACAGGGAACACCGGGGAGCTGTTTTTT
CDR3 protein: CASSPGTGNTGELFF

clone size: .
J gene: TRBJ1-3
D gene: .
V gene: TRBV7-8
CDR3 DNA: TGTGCCAGCAGCTTTTCCCTTCCCCCCTCTGGAAACACCATATATTTT
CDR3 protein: CASSFSLPPSGNTIYF

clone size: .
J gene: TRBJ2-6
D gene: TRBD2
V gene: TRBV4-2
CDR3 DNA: TGTGCCAGCAGCCCACGAGGTCGGGAGGGCCCTGGGGCCAACGTCCTGACTTTC
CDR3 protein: CASSPRGREGPGANVLTF